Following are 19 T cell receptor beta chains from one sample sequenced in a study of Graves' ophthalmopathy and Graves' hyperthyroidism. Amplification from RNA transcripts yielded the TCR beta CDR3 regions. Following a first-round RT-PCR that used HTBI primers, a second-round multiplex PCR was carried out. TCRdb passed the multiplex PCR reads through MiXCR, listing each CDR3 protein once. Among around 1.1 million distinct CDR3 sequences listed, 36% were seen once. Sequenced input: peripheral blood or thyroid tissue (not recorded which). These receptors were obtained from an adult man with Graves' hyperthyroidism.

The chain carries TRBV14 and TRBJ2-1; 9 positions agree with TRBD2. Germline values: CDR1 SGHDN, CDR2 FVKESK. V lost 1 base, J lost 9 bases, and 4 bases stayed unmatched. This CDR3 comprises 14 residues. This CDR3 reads CASSQATSGGEQFF. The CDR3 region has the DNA TGTGCCAGCAGCCAAGCGACTAGCGGCGGTGAGCAGTTCTTC.

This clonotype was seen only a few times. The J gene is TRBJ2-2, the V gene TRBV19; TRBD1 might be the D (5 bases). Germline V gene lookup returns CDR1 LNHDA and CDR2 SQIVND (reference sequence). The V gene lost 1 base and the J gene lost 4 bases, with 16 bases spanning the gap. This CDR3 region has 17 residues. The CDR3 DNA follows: TGTGCCAGTAGTATAGTCGAACAGGCGTCCGGCACCGGGGAGCTGTTTTTT. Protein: CASSIVEQASGTGELFF.

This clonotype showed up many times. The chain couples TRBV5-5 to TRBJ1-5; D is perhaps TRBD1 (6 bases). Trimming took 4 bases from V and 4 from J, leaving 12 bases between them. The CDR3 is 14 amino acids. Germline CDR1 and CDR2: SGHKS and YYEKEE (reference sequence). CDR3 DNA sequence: TGTGCCAGCAGCGCGAGGGACAATAATCAGCCCCAGCATTTT. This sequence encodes CASSARDNNQPQHF. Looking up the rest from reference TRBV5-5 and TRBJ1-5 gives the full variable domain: DAGVTQSPTHLIKTRGQQVTLRCSPISGHKSVSWYQQVLGQGPQFIFQYYEKEERGRGNFPDRFSARQFPNYSSELNVNALLLGDSALYLCASSARDNNQPQHFGDGTRLSIL.

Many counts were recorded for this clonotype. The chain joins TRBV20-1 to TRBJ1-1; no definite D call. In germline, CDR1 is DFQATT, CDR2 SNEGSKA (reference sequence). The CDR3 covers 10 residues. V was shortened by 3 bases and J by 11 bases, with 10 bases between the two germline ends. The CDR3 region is CSASYGWAFF. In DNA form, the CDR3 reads TGCAGTGCTAGTTACGGATGGGCTTTCTTT.

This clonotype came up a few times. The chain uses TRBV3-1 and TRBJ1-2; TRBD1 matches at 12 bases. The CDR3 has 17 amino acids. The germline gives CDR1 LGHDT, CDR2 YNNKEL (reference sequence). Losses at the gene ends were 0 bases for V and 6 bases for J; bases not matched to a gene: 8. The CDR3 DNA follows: TGTGCCAGCAGCCAAGAGATTGGAGGGGACAGGGGGCATGGCTACACCTTC. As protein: CASSQEIGGDRGHGYTF.

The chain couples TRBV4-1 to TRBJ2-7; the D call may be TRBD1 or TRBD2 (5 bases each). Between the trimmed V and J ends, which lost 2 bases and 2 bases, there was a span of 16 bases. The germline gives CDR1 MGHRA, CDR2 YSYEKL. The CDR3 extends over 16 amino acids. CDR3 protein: CASSQRGRSYAYEQYF. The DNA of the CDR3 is TGCGCCAGCAGCCAACGGGGCAGATCCTACGCCTACGAGCAGTACTTC.

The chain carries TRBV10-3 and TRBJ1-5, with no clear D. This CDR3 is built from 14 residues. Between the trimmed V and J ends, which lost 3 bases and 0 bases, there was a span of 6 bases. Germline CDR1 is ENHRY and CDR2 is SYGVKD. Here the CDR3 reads CAISDSYSNQPQHF. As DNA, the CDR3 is TGTGCCATCAGTGATAGTTATAGCAATCAGCCCCAGCATTTT.

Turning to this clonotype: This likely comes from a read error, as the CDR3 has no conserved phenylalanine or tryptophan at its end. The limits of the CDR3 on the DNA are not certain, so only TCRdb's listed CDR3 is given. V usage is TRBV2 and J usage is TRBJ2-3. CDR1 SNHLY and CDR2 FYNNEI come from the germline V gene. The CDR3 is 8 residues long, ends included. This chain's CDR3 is CASSEAGQ.

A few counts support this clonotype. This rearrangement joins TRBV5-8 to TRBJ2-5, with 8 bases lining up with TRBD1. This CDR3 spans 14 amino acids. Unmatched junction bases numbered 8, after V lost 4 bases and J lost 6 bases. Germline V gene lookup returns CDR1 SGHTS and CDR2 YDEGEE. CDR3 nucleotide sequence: TGTGCCAGCAGCCCGGACAGGGAAGTAAAGACCCAGTACTTC. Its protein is CASSPDREVKTQYF. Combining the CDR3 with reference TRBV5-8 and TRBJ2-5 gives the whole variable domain EAGVTQSPTHLIKTRGQQATLRCSPISGHTSVYWYQQALGLGLQFLLWYDEGEERNRGNFPPRFSGRQFPNYSSELNVNALELEDSALYLCASSPDREVKTQYFGPGTRLLVL.

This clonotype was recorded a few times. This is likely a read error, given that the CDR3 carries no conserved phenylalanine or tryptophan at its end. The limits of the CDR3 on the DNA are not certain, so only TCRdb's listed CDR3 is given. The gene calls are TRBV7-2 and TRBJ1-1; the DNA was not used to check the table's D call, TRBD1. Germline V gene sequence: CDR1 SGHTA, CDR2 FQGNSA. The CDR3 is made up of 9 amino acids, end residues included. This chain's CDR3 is CASSLGGQG.

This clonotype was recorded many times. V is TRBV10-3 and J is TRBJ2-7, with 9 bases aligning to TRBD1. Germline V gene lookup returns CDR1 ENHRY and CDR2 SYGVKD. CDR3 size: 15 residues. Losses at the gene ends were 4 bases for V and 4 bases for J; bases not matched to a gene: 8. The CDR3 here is CAISVYGTGSYEQYF. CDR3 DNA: TGTGCCATCAGTGTCTACGGGACAGGGTCATACGAGCAGTACTTC.

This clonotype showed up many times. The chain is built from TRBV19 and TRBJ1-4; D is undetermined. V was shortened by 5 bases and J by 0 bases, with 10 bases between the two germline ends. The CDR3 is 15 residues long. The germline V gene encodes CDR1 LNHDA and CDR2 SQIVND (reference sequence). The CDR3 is CASSFTISTNEKLFF. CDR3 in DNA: TGTGCCAGTAGTTTCACAATTTCAACTAATGAAAAACTGTTTTTT.

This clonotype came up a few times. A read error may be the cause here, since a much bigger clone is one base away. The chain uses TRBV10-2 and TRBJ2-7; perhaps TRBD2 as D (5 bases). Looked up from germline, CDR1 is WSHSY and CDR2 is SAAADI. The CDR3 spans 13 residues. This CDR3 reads CASSHSADYEQCF. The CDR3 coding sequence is TGCGCCAGCAGTCACTCAGCAGACTACGAGCAGTGCTTC.

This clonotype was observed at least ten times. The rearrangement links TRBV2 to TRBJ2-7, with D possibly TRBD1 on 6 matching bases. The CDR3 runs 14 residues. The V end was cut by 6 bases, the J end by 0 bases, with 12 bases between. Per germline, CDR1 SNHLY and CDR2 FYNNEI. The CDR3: CASRGDIISYEQYF. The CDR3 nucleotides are TGTGCCAGCAGAGGGGACATCATCTCCTACGAGCAGTACTTC.

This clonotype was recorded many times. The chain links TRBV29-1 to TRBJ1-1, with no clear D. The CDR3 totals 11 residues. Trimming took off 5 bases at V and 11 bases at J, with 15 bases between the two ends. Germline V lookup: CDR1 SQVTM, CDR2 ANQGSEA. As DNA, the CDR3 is TGCAGCGTTTGGGAAGCTCGCGGGGCTTTCTTT. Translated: CSVWEARGAFF. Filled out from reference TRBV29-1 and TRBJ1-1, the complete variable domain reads SAVISQKPSRDICQRGTSLTIQCQVDSQVTMMFWYRQQPGQSLTLIATANQGSEATYESGFVIDKFPISRPNLTFSTLTVSNMSPEDSSIYLCSVWEARGAFFGQGTRLTVV.

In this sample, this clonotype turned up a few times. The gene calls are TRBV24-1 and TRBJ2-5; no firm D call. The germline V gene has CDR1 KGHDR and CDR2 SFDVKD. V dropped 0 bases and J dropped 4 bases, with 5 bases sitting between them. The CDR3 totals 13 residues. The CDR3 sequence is CATSDLSRETQYF. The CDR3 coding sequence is TGTGCCACCAGTGATTTGTCGAGAGAGACCCAGTACTTC.

The CDR3 is CASSIGRGNVYEQYF. The CDR3 DNA follows: TGTGCCAGTAGTATAGGCAGGGGTAATGTTTACGAGCAGTACTTC. V is TRBV19 and J is TRBJ2-7, with a tentative D call TRBD1 (6 bases). Germline CDR1 reads LNHDA; CDR2 reads SQIVND (reference sequence). V was clipped by 1 base and J by 4 bases, with 14 bases between them. CDR3 length: 15 amino acids.

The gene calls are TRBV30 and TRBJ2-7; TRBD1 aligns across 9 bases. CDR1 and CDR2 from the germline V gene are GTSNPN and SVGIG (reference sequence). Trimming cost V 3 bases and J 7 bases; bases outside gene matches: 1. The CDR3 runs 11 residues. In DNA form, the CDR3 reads TGTGCCTGGAGGGACAGGGGAGAGCAGTACTTC. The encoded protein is CAWRDRGEQYF.

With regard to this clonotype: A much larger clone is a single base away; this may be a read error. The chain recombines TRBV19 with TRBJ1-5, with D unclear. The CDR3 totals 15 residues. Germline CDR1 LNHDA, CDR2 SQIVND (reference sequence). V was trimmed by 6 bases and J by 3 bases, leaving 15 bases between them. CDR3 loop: CASSLDLGNNQPQHF. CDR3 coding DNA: TGTGCCAGTAGCCTCGACCTCGGTAACAATCAGCCCCAGCATTTT.